This entry is about one T cell receptor beta chain. The antigen is unknown. This entry is derived from a study of vaccination and CD4 T cells after COVID-19. At the level of the study: Each of the control cultures got a CEFX pool, an HIV-1 Nef pool, or no peptide. Study results and limitations: Relatively few convalescent patients were studied; early post-infection timepoints were not included.

The treatment: approximately 9-day PBMC culture with coronavirus spike peptide pools or control peptides (ViraFEST assay). From the unexposed donor, CD4+ T cells were collected ahead of the COVID-19 pandemic (2011-2018). IL-2 (roughly 10 IU/ml) and peptide pools (approximately 9 ug/ml) were added to cultures of under 2.5 million PBMCs per well. Negative selection yielded CD4+ T cells from day-10 cultures. Germline V gene sequence: CDR1 DFQATT, CDR2 SNEGSKA (reference sequence). This CDR3 is 15 amino acids long. V lost 4 bases, J lost 1 base, and 15 bases lay in between. Researchers used the Oncomine TCR Beta short-read assay to sequence DNA from cultured CD4+ T cells. From the PCR reads, TCRdb called clonotypes with MiXCR, one entry per CDR3 protein. The data show fewer than 9,500 distinct CDR3 sequences, roughly 29% seen once.

The rearrangement uses TRBV20-1 and TRBJ2-3, with no clear D. Sample: CD4+ T cells from blood, cultured in vitro. This TCR was sampled from a human donor in good health. The CDR3 coding sequence is TGCAGTGCTATGTTCGCAGCTGCCGGCACAGATACGCAGTATTTT. Residues: CSAMFAAAGTDTQYF.